Each of the 28 T cell receptor beta chains below was sequenced from the same sample in a study of persistence of HIV-infected CD4 T cells. Stimulation used around 10 ug/mL lysate from CMV-infected fibroblasts. Sorting of responding CD4+ T cells relied on upregulated CD40 ligand together with CD69. These receptors' targets are unknown. This was the immunoSEQ version 4 assay in survey mode. Sequencing was performed with immunoSEQ multiplex PCR; in TCRdb, only in-frame clones are kept and a portion is missing. Of some 21,000 clones listed, about four fifths were seen once; the top ten hold 6.8%. The sequencing used CD4+ T cells sorted from PBMCs after approximately 20-hour stimulation, collected from a patient who received antiretroviral therapy. The receptors originated from an adult man with HIV who was CMV-seropositive.

The chain uses TRBV27 and TRBJ2-6; tentative D call: TRBD1 (5 bases). The length of the CDR3 is 15 residues. Germline V gene sequence: CDR1 MNHEY, CDR2 SMNVEV (reference sequence). Trimming shortened V by 2 bases and J by 0 bases, and 5 bases separated the two germline ends. The CDR3 bases are TGTGCCAGCAGTTTAAGGGGCTCTGGGGCCAACGTCCTGACTTTC. Amino acids: CASSLRGSGANVLTF.

This chain connects TRBV25-1 to TRBJ2-7, with D possibly being TRBD1 (5 bases). The V gene lost 2 bases and the J gene lost 1 base, with 15 bases spanning the gap. The CDR3 has 16 amino acids. Germline V gene lookup returns CDR1 MGHDK and CDR2 SYGVNS. CDR3 protein: CASSERKQGRSYEQYF. The CDR3 DNA follows: TGTGCCAGCAGTGAAAGAAAGCAGGGCCGTTCCTACGAGCAGTACTTC.

CDR3 sequence (DNA): TGTGCCAGCACCTCCGGGACTAGGTCTGATACGCAGTATTTT. It encodes CASTSGTRSDTQYF. This rearrangement joins TRBV7-9 to TRBJ2-3; 8 positions match TRBD2. The CDR3 consists of 14 residues. Germline V CDR1 and CDR2: SEHNR, FQNEAQ (reference sequence). Trimming took 7 bases from V and 6 from J; bases not matched to a gene: 9.

V is TRBV5-1 and J is TRBJ2-2; D assignment may be TRBD1 or TRBD2 (5 bases each). CDR3 length: 15 amino acids. V dropped 0 bases and J dropped 0 bases, with 6 bases sitting between them. CDR1 is SGHRS, CDR2 YFSETQ, per germline. CDR3 DNA sequence: TGCGCCAGCAGCTTGGTGGGGGCGAACACCGGGGAGCTGTTTTTT. Translation gives CASSLVGANTGELFF.

This chain links TRBV19 with TRBJ2-3, with D possibly being TRBD2 (5 bases). This CDR3 comprises 14 residues. Between the trimmed V and J ends, which lost 4 bases and 2 bases, there was a span of 10 bases. Germline V lookup: CDR1 LNHDA, CDR2 SQIVND (reference sequence). The CDR3 coding sequence is TGTGCCAGTAGTACCGCGAGGGACACAGATACGCAGTATTTT. Translation: CASSTARDTDTQYF.

Here the CDR3 DNA reads TGTGCCAGCAGCCCCGACTGGACGAGCAATCAGCCCCAGCATTTT. Translated, it gives CASSPDWTSNQPQHF. The rearrangement links TRBV6-5 to TRBJ1-5; D is undetermined. The CDR3 totals 15 residues. Germline V gene sequence: CDR1 MNHEY, CDR2 SVGAGI. V was trimmed by 6 bases and J by 1 base, leaving 13 bases between them.

The chain is built from TRBV6-6 and TRBJ2-3; D is possibly TRBD2 (5 bases). CDR1 MNHNY and CDR2 SVGAGI come from the germline V gene (reference sequence). V was pared by 7 bases and J by 0 bases, with 11 bases between. The CDR3 is 14 residues long. The CDR3 sequence is CASTPKRSTDTQYF. CDR3 nucleotide sequence: TGTGCCAGCACCCCAAAGCGGAGCACAGATACGCAGTATTTT.

CDR3 protein: CASSSRGLSGNTIYF. The CDR3 nucleotides read TGTGCCAGCAGCTCTAGAGGTCTCTCTGGAAACACCATATATTTT. J is TRBJ1-3 and V is TRBV9, with D uncertain. The ends were cut back, 4 bases at V and 0 bases at J, with 11 bases in the middle. CDR3 length equals 15 residues. Germline values: CDR1 SGDLS, CDR2 YYNGEE.

The chain joins TRBV28 to TRBJ2-7; D call uncertain. Trimming removed 4 bases from V and 4 bases from J, with 8 bases in between. CDR3 size: 12 residues. Germline assignment: CDR1 MDHEN and CDR2 SYDVKM. The DNA of the CDR3 is TGTGCCAGCAGTTATCAAACGTACGAGCAGTACTTC. Amino acid sequence: CASSYQTYEQYF.

The J gene is TRBJ1-2, the V gene TRBV28; tentatively, D is TRBD1 (6 bases). Per germline, CDR1 MDHEN and CDR2 SYDVKM. The CDR3 spans 15 residues. Trimming stripped 4 bases from V and 5 bases from J, with 17 bases between. This CDR3 is CASSSFDRPTYGYTF. The CDR3 DNA is TGTGCCAGCAGTTCGTTTGACAGGCCCACTTATGGCTACACCTTC.

The rearrangement uses TRBV27 and TRBJ2-7, with D perhaps matching TRBD1 (5 bases). The length of the CDR3 is 16 residues. V gave up 3 bases and J gave up 5 bases, with 20 bases separating them. Germline V gives CDR1 MNHEY, CDR2 SMNVEV (reference sequence). In DNA form, the CDR3 reads TGTGCCAGCAGTTTTTATGGTAGGGGCGGTATGCACGAGCAGTACTTC. Translated: CASSFYGRGGMHEQYF.

In this sample, this clone turned up a few times. CDR3: CASSWRGGTYEQYF. The CDR3 DNA follows: TGTGCCAGCAGCTGGCGAGGGGGGACCTACGAGCAGTACTTC. The chain employs TRBV3-1 (or the pseudogene TRBV3-2) and TRBJ2-7; tentatively, D is TRBD1 or TRBD2 (6 bases each). The CDR3 sequence is 14 residues long. Germline loops: CDR1 LGHDT, CDR2 YNNKEL (reference sequence). Trimming shortened V by 5 bases and J by 2 bases, and 13 bases separated the two germline ends.

This sequence joins TRBV14 and TRBJ1-2, with a weak D call TRBD1 (5 bases). Germline-derived CDR1 and CDR2 are SGHDN and FVKESK. Deletions cut 11 bases from V and 12 bases from J, with 25 bases between. The CDR3 length is 13 residues. CDR3 sequence (DNA): TGTGCCGGCCAAGAGACAGATCTGATTGAGGACACCTTC. Translating gives CAGQETDLIEDTF.

V gene TRBV7-9 combines with J gene TRBJ2-1; D tentatively fits TRBD1 or TRBD2 (6 bases each). This CDR3 comprises 14 residues. CDR1 and CDR2 (germline): SEHNR, FQNEAQ (reference sequence). V gave up 0 bases and J gave up 9 bases, with 12 bases separating them. Here the CDR3 reads CASSLAGGGSEQFF. The CDR3 coding sequence is TGTGCCAGCAGCTTAGCGGGGGGCGGTAGTGAGCAGTTCTTC.

The rearrangement joins TRBV2 to TRBJ1-1, with D unclear. The germline V and J ends were trimmed by 8 bases and 7 bases, with 14 bases remaining between them. This CDR3 spans 12 amino acids. From germline, CDR1 is SNHLY and CDR2 FYNNEI. CDR3: CASRRRVYEAFF. The CDR3 nucleotides read TGTGCCAGCCGCCGTAGGGTGTATGAAGCTTTCTTT. The full variable domain, rest sourced from reference TRBV2 and TRBJ1-1, is EPEVTQTPSHQVTQMGQEVILRCVPISNHLYFYWYRQILGQKVEFLVSFYNNEISEKSEIFDDQFSVERPDGSNFTLKIRSTKLEDSAMYFCASRRRVYEAFFGQGTRLTVV.

V and J are TRBV10-2 and TRBJ1-6; D uncertain. V was shortened by 0 bases and J by 8 bases, with 5 bases between the two germline ends. This CDR3 comprises 13 residues. Germline CDR1 and CDR2: WSHSY and SAAADI. The CDR3 spells CASSESKDSPLHF. The DNA for the CDR3 is TGCGCCAGCAGTGAGTCAAAGGATTCACCCCTCCACTTT.

A few counts support this clone. The rearrangement joins TRBV15 to TRBJ2-1, with 10 bases matching TRBD2. Trimming cost V 1 base and J 6 bases; bases outside gene matches: 3. The CDR3 covers 15 residues. Germline V CDR1 and CDR2: LNHNV, YYDKDF (reference sequence). CDR3 amino acids: CATSRVPSGGNEQFF. CDR3 coding DNA: TGTGCCACCAGCAGAGTCCCTAGCGGGGGCAATGAGCAGTTCTTC.

This clone came up a few times. The J gene is TRBJ1-5, the V gene TRBV6-6; TRBD1 matches at 12 bases. J gave up 0 bases and V 5 bases, and 11 bases lay outside the gene matches. The germline V gene has CDR1 MNHNY and CDR2 SVGAGI (reference sequence). CDR3 size: 19 residues. The CDR3 spells CASSPSRDRGLYSNQPQHF. The DNA of the CDR3 is TGTGCCAGCAGTCCAAGCCGGGACAGGGGGCTTTATAGCAATCAGCCCCAGCATTTT.

The chain recombines TRBV6-5 with TRBJ1-5; D is undetermined. This CDR3 contains 14 residues. Germline loops: CDR1 MNHEY, CDR2 SVGAGI. V lost 4 bases, J lost 7 bases, and 14 bases lay in between. CDR3 DNA: TGTGCCAGCAGTTGGAACGACCGAGGGCAGCCCCAGCATTTT. Amino acids: CASSWNDRGQPQHF.

The V and J genes are TRBV9 and TRBJ1-1; D not certain. This CDR3 comprises 14 residues. Germline loops: CDR1 SGDLS, CDR2 YYNGEE. Trimming removed 0 bases at V and 2 bases at J, with 8 bases between. Here the CDR3 reads CASSVGQANTEAFF. The CDR3 region has the DNA TGTGCCAGCAGCGTAGGCCAGGCCAACACTGAAGCTTTCTTT.

The rearrangement links TRBV7-9 to TRBJ2-2, with D possibly matching TRBD1 (5 bases). The CDR3 contains 16 residues. V dropped 4 bases and J dropped 1 base, with 13 bases sitting between them. Germline V gives CDR1 SEHNR, CDR2 FQNEAQ (reference sequence). In nucleotides, the CDR3 is TGTGCCAGCAGCTCGCCCCTTGACAGGAACACCGGGGAGCTGTTTTTT. Protein product: CASSSPLDRNTGELFF.

This CDR3 is CASSPAGSSGNTIYF. DNA for the CDR3: TGTGCCAGCTCACCCGCAGGGAGCTCTGGAAACACCATATATTTT. This chain links TRBV27 with TRBJ1-3, with D possibly matching TRBD1 (5 bases). The germline CDR1 and CDR2 sequences are MNHEY and SMNVEV (reference sequence). The CDR3 is 15 amino acids. Trimming stripped 8 bases from V and 0 bases from J, with 14 bases between.

V usage is TRBV6-5 and J usage is TRBJ1-6; the D gene is possibly TRBD1 (5 bases). Between the trimmed V and J ends, which lost 4 bases and 12 bases, there was a span of 7 bases. The length of the CDR3 is 11 residues. From germline, CDR1 is MNHEY and CDR2 SVGAGI. The chain's CDR3 is CASSSQGPLHF. The CDR3 coding sequence is TGTGCCAGCAGTTCTCAGGGACCCCTCCACTTT.

V and J are TRBV28 and TRBJ1-2, with 7 bases that match TRBD1. The trim removed 6 bases at V and 6 bases at J, leaving 19 bases unmatched. Germline CDR1 and CDR2: MDHEN and SYDVKM. CDR3 size: 17 residues. The CDR3 DNA reads as TGTGCCAGCAGCCCTCCATGGGGGCCGACAGGGAGAGATGGCTACACCTTC. Amino acids: CASSPPWGPTGRDGYTF.

The chain couples TRBV7-9 to TRBJ1-2; a weak D match, TRBD1 (5 bases). Looked up from germline, CDR1 is SEHNR and CDR2 is FQNEAQ (reference sequence). Deletions cut 0 bases from V and 6 bases from J, with 20 bases between. CDR3 length equals 17 residues. CDR3 in DNA: TGTGCCAGCAGCTTAGCCGCTTTTGGGGGAGGGCTTGATGGCTACACCTTC. Translating it yields CASSLAAFGGGLDGYTF.

This sequence joins TRBV19 and TRBJ1-3; D call uncertain. This CDR3 region has 15 residues. Germline V gene sequence: CDR1 LNHDA, CDR2 SQIVND (reference sequence). Trimming left V 7 bases short and J 0 bases short, with 13 bases between. The CDR3 nucleotides are TGTGCCAGTAACGAGTTGGGGTCCTCTGGAAACACCATATATTTT. It codes for CASNELGSSGNTIYF.

This clone has a handful of counts. V is TRBV5-4 and J is TRBJ1-3; D is possibly TRBD1 (5 bases). The V gene lost 1 base and the J gene lost 8 bases, with 13 bases spanning the gap. Germline V gene lookup returns CDR1 SGHNT and CDR2 YYREEE (reference sequence). The CDR3 is 14 residues long. DNA of the CDR3: TGTGCCAGCAGCTTGATCGGGACGTCCGACACCATATATTTT. This translates into CASSLIGTSDTIYF. Full variable domain (missing parts from reference TRBV5-4 and TRBJ1-3): ETGVTQSPTHLIKTRGQQVTLRCSSQSGHNTVSWYQQALGQGPQFIFQYYREEENGRGNFPPRFSGLQFPNYSSELNVNALELDDSALYLCASSLIGTSDTIYFGEGSWLTVV.

V usage is TRBV5-1 and J usage is TRBJ1-1; TRBD1 matches at 7 bases. Trimming removed 4 bases from V and 2 bases from J; junction bases left unmatched: 5. CDR1 SGHRS and CDR2 YFSETQ come from the germline V gene. The CDR3 runs 14 residues. The CDR3, as DNA: TGCGCCAGCAGCGATTACAGGGGTAACACTGAAGCTTTCTTT. Protein product: CASSDYRGNTEAFF. Based on the CDR3 plus reference TRBV5-1 and TRBJ1-1, the full variable domain is KAGVTQTPRYLIKTRGQQVTLSCSPISGHRSVSWYQQTPGQGLQFLFEYFSETQRNKGNFPGRFSGRQFSNSRSEMNVSTLELGDSALYLCASSDYRGNTEAFFGQGTRLTVV.